This TCR beta chain was sequenced for a study of beta chain features in type 1 diabetes. Study information: Investigators examined roughly 99,000,000 sorted cells across all samples. Findings and limits, study-wide: A definitive answer on HLA type influencing TCRB rearrangement was not reached here.

As to this clone: Its specificity is not known.

The CDR3 length is 12 residues. Trimming took off 5 bases at V and 8 bases at J, with 9 bases between the two ends. Germline CDR1 is LGHNA and CDR2 is YNFKEQ. Of the isolated RNA, all was reverse transcribed, and so the sequenced material was expressed TCRB transcripts. Measured with immunoSEQ multiplex PCR; TCRdb has only the in-frame clones, and not every one. The data show around 310,000 clones, with roughly 9.6% seen just once and 0.015% to 0.02% held by the top ten. CD4+ cells of the naive, central memory, regulatory and stem cell-like memory types were sorted via CD45RO/CCR7/CD25/CD127/CD95/CD27.

This receptor was identified in a woman aged 25-40 years in good health. Material for sequencing was naive CD4+ T cells from blood. This chain joins TRBV4-2 and TRBJ1-4; D unclear. CDR3 loop: CASSLEQEKLFF. CDR3 coding DNA: TGTGCCAGCAGCTTGGAACAGGAAAAACTGTTTTTT.